These T cell receptor beta chains were read from a single sample in a study of CD8 T cells in Susac syndrome. From the immunoSEQ multiplex PCR reads, TCRdb called clonotypes with MiXCR, one entry per CDR3 protein. The sample comprises roughly 200,000 distinct CDR3 sequences, 90% to 95% of which are singletons, and 0.085% to 0.09% rests with the top ten. The sequenced material came from CD4+ T cells from PBMCs. Receptor source: a human donor with Susac syndrome. Both conserved end residues are part of each CDR3. The D gene is left open where the match is weak. Clone size, where shown, is once, few, many, or a class for clones that have expanded.

D	V	size	J	DNA	CDR3
TRBD1	TRBV15	NA	TRBJ2-7	TGTGCCACCAGCAGAGACAGGGGGCGGGAGCAGTACTTC	CATSRDRGREQYF
TRBD2	TRBV20-1	NA	TRBJ2-5	TGCAGTGCTATAGCGGGGGGGCTTAAAGAGACCCAGTACTTC	CSAIAGGLKETQYF
NA	TRBV5-4	NA	TRBJ1-2	TGTGCCAGCAGCTTGGCTGGGGGTGGCTACACCTTC	CASSLAGGGYTF
NA	TRBV6-5	NA	TRBJ2-7	TGTGCCAGCAGTTCGAGGGGGAGGAGAGTCTACGAGCAGTACTTC	CASSSRGRRVYEQYF
NA	TRBV3-1	NA	TRBJ2-1	TGTGCCAGCAGCCAAGGGGTTCTGGACTCCTCCTACAATGAGCAGTTCTTC	CASSQGVLDSSYNEQFF
NA	TRBV5-6	NA	TRBJ2-7	TGTGCCAGCAGCTTCCAATACTTCTACGAGCAGTACTTC	CASSFQYFYEQYF
NA	TRBV3-1	once	TRBJ1-1	TGTGCCAGCAGAACCTCGACAGCGAACACTGAAGCTTTCTTT	CASRTSTANTEAFF
NA	TRBV2	once	TRBJ2-7	TGTGCCAGCAGGGGACCATCCCAGGGTGGCCACGAGCAGTACTTC	CASRGPSQGGHEQYF
NA	TRBV12-3/TRBV12-4	NA	TRBJ2-1	TGTGCCAGCAGTTTAAGTTGGCGTGGGTCCTACAATGAGCAGTTCTTC	CASSLSWRGSYNEQFF
NA	TRBV4-1	NA	TRBJ2-7	TGCGCCAGCAGCGAGGGCCATGGGAGTACCTACGAGCAGTACTTC	CASSEGHGSTYEQYF
TRBD1	TRBV4-1	NA	TRBJ2-7	TGCGCCAGCAGCCACGTCCGGGACAGCGTTACCTACGAGCAGTACTTC	CASSHVRDSVTYEQYF
TRBD1	TRBV27	NA	TRBJ1-1	TGTGCCAGCAGTTTAAGGACAGGGTTAACTGAAGCTTTCTTT	CASSLRTGLTEAFF
TRBD1	TRBV28	NA	TRBJ2-5	TGTGCCAGCAGTTCAGGGGGCTTGAGTCAAGAGACCCAGTACTTC	CASSSGGLSQETQYF
TRBD1	TRBV18	NA	TRBJ1-1	TGTGCCAGCTCCCACCGGACAGGGGTTCCTGAAGCTTTCTTT	CASSHRTGVPEAFF
TRBD1	TRBV5-4	few	TRBJ2-7	TGTGCCAGCTCACCGAGACAGGGGTCCTACGAGCAGTACTTC	CASSPRQGSYEQYF
TRBD2	TRBV4-2	NA	TRBJ2-7	TGTGCCAGCAGCCAAGGAGCGGGGGGCTACGAGCAGTACTTC	CASSQGAGGYEQYF
NA	TRBV10-3	once	TRBJ2-1	TGTGCCATCAGAGAGGGGTACAATGAGCAGTTCTTC	CAIREGYNEQFF
TRBD2	TRBV20-1	NA	TRBJ2-7	TGCAGTGCTAGAGTACTAGCGGGAGGGCCCTACGAGCAGTACTTC	CSARVLAGGPYEQYF
TRBD1	TRBV2	NA	TRBJ1-6	TGTGCCAGCAGACCGGGACAGAAGAATTCACCCCTCCACTTT	CASRPGQKNSPLHF
NA	TRBV2	NA	TRBJ2-7	TGTGCCAGCAGTGAAGCGAGGCAGGCGACTTACGAGCAGTACTTC	CASSEARQATYEQYF
NA	TRBV7-9	NA	TRBJ2-5	TGTGCCAGCAGCCGACTCGTACAAGAGACCCAGTACTTC	CASSRLVQETQYF
NA	TRBV2	NA	TRBJ2-1	TGTGCCAGCAGTGCGGACGTTGAGCAGTTCTTC	CASSADVEQFF
TRBD2	TRBV3-1	NA	TRBJ2-5	TGTGCCAGCAGCCAGCCGGGACTAGCGGGGGGGATCTTGGAGACCCAGTACTTC	CASSQPGLAGGILETQYF
TRBD1	TRBV9	NA	TRBJ1-6	TGTGCCAGCAGCGCAACCTCTGGACAGGGATCTTCACCCCTCCACTTT	CASSATSGQGSSPLHF
TRBD1	TRBV12-3/TRBV12-4	NA	TRBJ1-2	TGTGCCAGCAGTCACACAGGGGCCCCTAACTATGGCTACACCTTC	CASSHTGAPNYGYTF
NA	TRBV7-9	NA	TRBJ1-1	TGTGCCAGCAGCTTAGTTACGGTACCTAGGAACACTGAAGCTTTCTTT	CASSLVTVPRNTEAFF
TRBD2	TRBV10-3	once	TRBJ2-5	TGTGCCATCAGTGAGTCGGCAGGGAGGGGAGAGACCCAGTACTTC	CAISESAGRGETQYF
NA	TRBV2	NA	TRBJ2-5	TGTGCCAGCAGTGGCCGACGGCAAGAGACCCAGTACTTC	CASSGRRQETQYF
NA	TRBV12-3/TRBV12-4	NA	TRBJ2-7	TGTGCCAGCAGTTTATCGGGGACCCCGGTCGAGCAGTACTTC	CASSLSGTPVEQYF
TRBD2	TRBV3-1	NA	TRBJ2-2	TGTGCCAGCAGCCACAGTATGGGAGCGGGGGTCGCGAACACCGGGGAGCTGTTTTTT	CASSHSMGAGVANTGELFF
NA	TRBV12-3/TRBV12-4	NA	TRBJ1-5	TGTGCCAGCAGTTTACAAGGGTGGGGTCAGCCCCAGCATTTT	CASSLQGWGQPQHF
NA	TRBV6-6	NA	TRBJ1-5	TGTGCCAGCAGTTACTCGCGGGGGTCGAGCAATCAGCCCCAGCATTTT	CASSYSRGSSNQPQHF
NA	TRBV27	NA	TRBJ1-1	TGTGCCAGCAGCCGATTGGAAGGGTTGAACACTGAAGCTTTCTTT	CASSRLEGLNTEAFF
NA	TRBV20-1	NA	TRBJ2-3	TGCAGTGCTTCAAGGAGCACAGATACGCAGTATTTT	CSASRSTDTQYF
NA	TRBV20-1	NA	TRBJ2-7	TGCAGTGCTAGTATGGCTAAACGGACCTACGAGCAGTACTTC	CSASMAKRTYEQYF
NA	TRBV3-1	NA	TRBJ2-2	TGTGCCAGCAGCCAAGGTCCCCCCGGGGGCCGCACCGGGGAGCTGTTTTTT	CASSQGPPGGRTGELFF
TRBD1	TRBV5-7	NA	TRBJ1-2	TGTGCCAGCAGCTTGGTTCCCGACAGGGCCTCGGACTATGGCTACACCTTC	CASSLVPDRASDYGYTF
NA	TRBV19	NA	TRBJ2-1	TGTGCCAGTAGTGGGACTTTTTCCTACAATGAGCAGTTCTTC	CASSGTFSYNEQFF
TRBD1	TRBV12-3/TRBV12-4	once	TRBJ2-7	TGTGCCAGCAGACGGACAGGGAGGAACGAGCAGTACTTC	CASRRTGRNEQYF
NA	TRBV7-3	NA	TRBJ2-7	TGTGCCAGCAGCTTGTCACAGGACTACGAGCAGTACTTC	CASSLSQDYEQYF
NA	TRBV2	NA	TRBJ1-1	TGTGCCAGCAGTGAATTGGGTGTGGGAAACACTGAAGCTTTCTTT	CASSELGVGNTEAFF
NA	TRBV6-5	NA	TRBJ2-7	TGTGCCAGCAGTTACTCCGGGGGATTCTACGAGCAGTACTTC	CASSYSGGFYEQYF
TRBD1	TRBV5-1	NA	TRBJ2-7	TGCGCCAGCAGCTTGGTGGGACAGAGCCATCACGAGCAGTACTTC	CASSLVGQSHHEQYF
TRBD2	TRBV5-4	NA	TRBJ2-3	TGTGCCAGCAGCTTTTTAGCGGGGGGAGATACAGATACGCAGTATTTT	CASSFLAGGDTDTQYF
NA	TRBV7-9	NA	TRBJ2-7	TGTGCCAGCAGTCTTTATCAGGAGCAGTACTTC	CASSLYQEQYF
NA	TRBV6-1	once	TRBJ2-3	TGTGCCAGCAATCCTGGGGCAGGAAGGCGTTCTAGCACAGATACGCAGTATTTT	CASNPGAGRRSSTDTQYF
NA	TRBV5-1	NA	TRBJ1-1	TGCGCCAGCAGCTTGTTAATTGGGCAGGGGAACACTGAAGCTTTCTTT	CASSLLIGQGNTEAFF
TRBD2	TRBV7-3	few	TRBJ2-7	TGTGCCAGCAGCCTTAGCGGGAGGGCAGATCAGGAGCAGTACTTC	CASSLSGRADQEQYF
NA	TRBV6-1	NA	TRBJ2-5	TGTGCCAGCAGTGAAATGAGGGGGCAAGAGACCCAGTACTTC	CASSEMRGQETQYF
NA	TRBV12-3/TRBV12-4	NA	TRBJ1-5	TGTGCCAGCAGTAGGGGGGGTCAAGGACAGCCCCAGCATTTT	CASSRGGQGQPQHF
NA	TRBV19	NA	TRBJ2-1	TGTGCCAGTAGGGGTTCCTACAATGAGCAGTTCTTC	CASRGSYNEQFF
NA	TRBV29-1	NA	TRBJ1-2	TGCAGCGTTGAAGAGGGCAGCCCTAACTATGGCTACACCTTC	CSVEEGSPNYGYTF
NA	TRBV6-1	NA	TRBJ2-7	TGTGCCAGCAGCCAGAGAAAAAGCTACGAGCAGTACTTC	CASSQRKSYEQYF